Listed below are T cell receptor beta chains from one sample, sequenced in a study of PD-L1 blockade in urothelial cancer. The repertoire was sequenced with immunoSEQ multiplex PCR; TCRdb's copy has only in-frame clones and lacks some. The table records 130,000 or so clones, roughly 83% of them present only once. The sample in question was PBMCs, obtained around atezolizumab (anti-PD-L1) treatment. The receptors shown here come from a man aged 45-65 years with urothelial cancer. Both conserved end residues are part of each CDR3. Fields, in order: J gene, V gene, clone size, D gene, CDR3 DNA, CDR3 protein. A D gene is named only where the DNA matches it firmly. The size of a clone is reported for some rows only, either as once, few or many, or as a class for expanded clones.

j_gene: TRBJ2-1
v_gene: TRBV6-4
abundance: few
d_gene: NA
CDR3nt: TGTGCCAGCAGTCTCGGGACTTTCAATGAGCAGTTCTTC
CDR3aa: CASSLGTFNEQFF

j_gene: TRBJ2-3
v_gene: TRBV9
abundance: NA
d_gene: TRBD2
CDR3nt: TGTGCCAGCAGCCTAGCGGGAGAAGTAGATACGCAGTATTTT
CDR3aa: CASSLAGEVDTQYF

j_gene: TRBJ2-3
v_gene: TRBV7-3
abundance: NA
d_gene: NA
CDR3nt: TGTGCCAGCAGCTTAACTCCACTCCGGGGATGGTCTGGGAGTAGCACAGATACGCAGTATTTT
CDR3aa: CASSLTPLRGWSGSSTDTQYF

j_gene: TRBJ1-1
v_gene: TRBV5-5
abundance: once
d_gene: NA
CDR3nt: TGTGCCAGCAGCTTTTCCATGAACACTGAAGCTTTCTTT
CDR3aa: CASSFSMNTEAFF

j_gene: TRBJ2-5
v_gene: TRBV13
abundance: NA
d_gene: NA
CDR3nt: TGTGCCGAAGGCAGGGGACAAGAGACCCAGTACTTC
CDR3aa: CAEGRGQETQYF

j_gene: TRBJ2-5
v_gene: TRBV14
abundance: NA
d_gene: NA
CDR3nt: TGTGCCAGCAGCCAAGTCAAGTCGGCGGGATCCCCAGAGACCCAGTACTTC
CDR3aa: CASSQVKSAGSPETQYF

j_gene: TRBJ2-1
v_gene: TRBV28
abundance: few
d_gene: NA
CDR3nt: TGTGCCAGCAGCCTAAGGACAGTCGTCTCCTACAATGAGCAGTTCTTC
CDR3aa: CASSLRTVVSYNEQFF

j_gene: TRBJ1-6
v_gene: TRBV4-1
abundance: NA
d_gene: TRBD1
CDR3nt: TGCGCCAGCAGCCAAGAGGAAGGGACAGTGGGCTCACCCCTCCACTTT
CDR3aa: CASSQEEGTVGSPLHF

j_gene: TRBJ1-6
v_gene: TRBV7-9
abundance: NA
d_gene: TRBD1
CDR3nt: TGTGCCAGCAGCTACGGGACAGGTGGGACCCTCCACTTT
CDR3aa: CASSYGTGGTLHF

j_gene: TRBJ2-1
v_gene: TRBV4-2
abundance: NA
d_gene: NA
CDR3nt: TGTGCCAGCAGCCAAGGCCAGGGGTTTATCAATGAGCAGTTCTTC
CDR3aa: CASSQGQGFINEQFF

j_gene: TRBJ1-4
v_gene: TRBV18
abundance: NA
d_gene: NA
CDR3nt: TGTGCCAGCTCACCACTAAGAGGGACACCCGAAAAACTGTTTTTT
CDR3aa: CASSPLRGTPEKLFF

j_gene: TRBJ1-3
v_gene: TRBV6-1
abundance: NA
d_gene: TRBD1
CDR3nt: TGTGCCAGCACTTTTGGGACAGGTCAAAACACCATATATTTT
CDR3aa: CASTFGTGQNTIYF

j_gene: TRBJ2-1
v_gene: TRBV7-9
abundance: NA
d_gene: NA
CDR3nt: TGTGCCAGCAGCTTAATCAGGGGTTCTCCCAATGAGCAGTTCTTC
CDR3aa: CASSLIRGSPNEQFF

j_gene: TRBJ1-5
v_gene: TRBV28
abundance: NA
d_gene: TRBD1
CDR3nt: TGTGCCAGCACCCTTGGACAGGGGGGACAGCCCCAGCATTTT
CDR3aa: CASTLGQGGQPQHF

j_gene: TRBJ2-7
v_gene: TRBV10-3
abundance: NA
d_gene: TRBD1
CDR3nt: TGTGCCATCAGTGAGGGACAGGGTTTGGCCTACGAGCAGTACTTC
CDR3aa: CAISEGQGLAYEQYF

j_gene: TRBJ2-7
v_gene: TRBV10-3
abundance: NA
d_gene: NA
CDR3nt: TGTGCCATCAGTGAGTCCCAGCGGACTAACTACGAGCAGTACTTC
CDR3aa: CAISESQRTNYEQYF

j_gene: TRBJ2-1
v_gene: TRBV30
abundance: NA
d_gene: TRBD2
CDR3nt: TGTGCCTTCCAGCTAGCGGGGACCTACAATGAGCAGTTCTTC
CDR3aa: CAFQLAGTYNEQFF

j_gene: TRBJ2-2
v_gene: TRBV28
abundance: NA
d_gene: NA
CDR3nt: TGTGCCAGCAGTTTTTTACAGGGCGGTGGGGAGCTGTTTTTT
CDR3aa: CASSFLQGGGELFF

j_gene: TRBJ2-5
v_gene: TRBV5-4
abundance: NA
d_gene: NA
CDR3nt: TGTGCCAGCAGCTTGTTTGGGGCAGAGACCCAGTACTTC
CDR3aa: CASSLFGAETQYF

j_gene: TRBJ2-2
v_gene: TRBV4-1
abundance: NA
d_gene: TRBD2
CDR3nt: TGCGCCAGCAGCCAAGGGGGATTAGCGGGAGTCGGCACCGGGGAGCTGTTTTTT
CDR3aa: CASSQGGLAGVGTGELFF

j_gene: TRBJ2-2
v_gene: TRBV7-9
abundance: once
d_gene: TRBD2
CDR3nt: TGTGCCAGCAGCTTTACTAGCGGAAACACCGGGGAGCTGTTTTTT
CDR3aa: CASSFTSGNTGELFF

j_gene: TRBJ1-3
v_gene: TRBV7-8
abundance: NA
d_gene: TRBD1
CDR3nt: TGTGCCAGCAGCTTCGGGACAGGGGGCTCAGGAAACACCATATATTTT
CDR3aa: CASSFGTGGSGNTIYF

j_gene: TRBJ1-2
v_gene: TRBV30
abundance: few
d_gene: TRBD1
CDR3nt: TGTGCCTGGAGCCGAGGACAGGATCGCTATGGCTACACCTTC
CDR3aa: CAWSRGQDRYGYTF

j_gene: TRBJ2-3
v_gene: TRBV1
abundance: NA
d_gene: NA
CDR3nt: TGCACCAGCAGCCAAGATGCTAGCGGGAGGGCGAGTGGAGATACGCAGTATTTT
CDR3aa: CTSSQDASGRASGDTQYF

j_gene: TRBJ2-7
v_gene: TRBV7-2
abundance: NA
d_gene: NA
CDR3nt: TGTGCCAGCAGCCAGACTAGTTTCCACGAGCAGTACTTC
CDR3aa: CASSQTSFHEQYF

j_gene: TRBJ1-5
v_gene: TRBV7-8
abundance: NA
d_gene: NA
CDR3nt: TGTGCCAGCAGCCCAGATCAGGTCAACAATCAGCCCCAGCATTTT
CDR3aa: CASSPDQVNNQPQHF